The 14 T cell receptor beta chains in this list originate from one sample, sequenced in a study of T cell responses to AZD1222 COVID-19 vaccine. The repertoire was sequenced with immunoSEQ multiplex PCR; TCRdb's copy has only in-frame clones and lacks some. The profile shows about 150,000 clones, 90% of them singletons. The material was peripheral blood, obtained 28 days after the second AZD1222 dose. The receptors shown here come from an adult who received the AZD1222 COVID-19 vaccine.

The chain has TRBV27 and TRBJ1-4; D uncertain. V lost 4 bases to trimming and J lost 0 bases, with 6 bases between them. The CDR3 is 14 amino acids. Germline-derived CDR1 and CDR2 are MNHEY and SMNVEV (reference sequence). The CDR3 loop is CASSSWATNEKLFF. Written as DNA, the CDR3 is TGTGCCAGCAGTTCATGGGCAACTAATGAAAAACTGTTTTTT.

This clone was detected once. The chain uses TRBV19 and TRBJ2-7, with a possible D match to TRBD2 (6 bases). Germline CDR1 is LNHDA and CDR2 is SQIVND (reference sequence). This CDR3 region has 16 residues. V lost 0 bases to trimming and J lost 3 bases, with 15 bases between them. DNA for the CDR3: TGTGCCAGTAGTATAGATGCCCTAGCGACCATCTACGAGCAGTACTTC. Translating it yields CASSIDALATIYEQYF.

The V call is TRBV3-1 (or the pseudogene TRBV3-2), the J call TRBJ2-3, with D possibly TRBD2 on 6 matching bases. The germline gives CDR1 LGHDT, CDR2 YNNKEL (reference sequence). CDR3 length: 14 amino acids. Trimming cost V 2 bases and J 3 bases, with 9 bases left between them. The CDR3, as DNA: TGTGCCAGCAGCCAACTAGGGAGGACAGATACGCAGTATTTT. Amino acids: CASSQLGRTDTQYF.

The J gene is TRBJ2-3, the V gene TRBV30; D is tentatively TRBD1 or TRBD2 (5 bases each). The V gene lost 2 bases and the J gene lost 5 bases, with 11 bases spanning the gap. Germline V gene data show CDR1 as GTSNPN and CDR2 as SVGIG (reference sequence). The CDR3 runs 13 residues. The DNA for the CDR3 is TGTGCCTGGAGTTGGGGGAGAGGAGATACGCAGTATTTT. This codes for CAWSWGRGDTQYF.

This rearrangement joins TRBV6-5 to TRBJ2-2; 8 positions agree with TRBD2. CDR3 length: 14 residues. The V gene end was trimmed by 6 bases and the J gene end by 6 bases; junction bases not matched to a gene: 6. Germline lookup yields CDR1 MNHEY and CDR2 SVGAGI. The CDR3 region is CASSPGTRAGELFF. The CDR3 coding sequence is TGTGCCAGCAGCCCCGGGACTAGAGCCGGGGAGCTGTTTTTT.

This chain connects TRBV27 to TRBJ1-4; the D gene is possibly TRBD1 (6 bases). The V gene lost 3 bases and the J gene lost 2 bases, with 16 bases spanning the gap. This CDR3 spans 17 amino acids. Germline V CDR1 and CDR2: MNHEY, SMNVEV (reference sequence). The CDR3 sequence: CASSLVGGATTNEKLFF. CDR3 bases: TGTGCCAGCAGTTTGGTGGGGGGCGCGACGACTAATGAAAAACTGTTTTTT.

The CDR3 sequence is CASRTDNTGELFF. The CDR3 DNA follows: TGTGCCAGCAGGACCGATAACACCGGGGAGCTGTTTTTT. The V and J genes are TRBV3-1 (or the pseudogene TRBV3-2) and TRBJ2-2; D not resolved. V lost 6 bases and J lost 2, with 7 bases in between. Germline CDR1 is LGHDT and CDR2 is YNNKEL (reference sequence). CDR3 size: 13 residues.

The J gene is TRBJ1-3, the V gene TRBV29-1, with a weak D call TRBD1 (6 bases). Trimming shortened V by 4 bases and J by 3 bases, and 16 bases separated the two germline ends. There are 15 residues in the CDR3. Germline CDR1 SQVTM, CDR2 ANQGSEA. The CDR3 loop is CSVATTGSNGNTIYF. For the CDR3, the DNA is TGCAGCGTTGCGACGACAGGATCAAATGGAAACACCATATATTTT.

This chain uses TRBV29-1 with TRBJ1-1; TRBD1 matches 8 bases. J lost 4 bases, V lost 7 bases, and 8 bases had no gene match. From germline, CDR1 is SQVTM and CDR2 ANQGSEA. The CDR3 consists of 13 residues. In nucleotides, the CDR3 is TGCAGCGCCCGGACAGGGAGTGGCACTGAAGCTTTCTTT. As protein: CSARTGSGTEAFF.

The chain has TRBV5-1 and TRBJ1-1; D is ambiguous. The CDR3 is made up of 13 amino acids. Germline CDR1 and CDR2: SGHRS and YFSETQ. Trimming removed 4 bases at V and 0 bases at J, with 7 bases between. CDR3 region: CASSRLLNTEAFF. CDR3 nucleotide sequence: TGCGCCAGCAGCCGCCTCCTGAACACTGAAGCTTTCTTT.

This clone showed up just a few times. The chain carries TRBV27 and TRBJ1-6; possible D gene TRBD1, 6 bases. V lost 4 bases and J lost 10, with 20 bases in between. Germline CDR1 MNHEY, CDR2 SMNVEV (reference sequence). This CDR3 is built from 16 residues. This CDR3 is CASSWGTTTAVSPLHF. CDR3 DNA sequence: TGTGCCAGCAGTTGGGGGACAACCACTGCGGTCTCACCCCTCCACTTT.

This clone was seen just once. J is TRBJ1-1 and V is TRBV29-1, with no clear D. V lost 5 bases to trimming and J lost 2 bases, with 6 bases between them. This CDR3 contains 11 residues. The V gene's germline CDR1 is SQVTM and CDR2 ANQGSEA. Here the CDR3 reads CSVTLNTEAFF. Here the CDR3 DNA reads TGCAGCGTTACGCTTAACACTGAAGCTTTCTTT.

The V gene is TRBV12-3 or TRBV12-4, the J gene TRBJ1-1; D remains ambiguous. The CDR3 covers 13 residues. V lost 2 bases and J lost 1, with 5 bases in between. CDR3 amino acids: CASSLRGNTEAFF. The CDR3 nucleotides are TGTGCCAGCAGTTTACGGGGGAACACTGAAGCTTTCTTT.

The chain recombines TRBV5-1 with TRBJ1-1; D might be TRBD1 (5 bases). This CDR3 comprises 14 residues. Germline CDR1 is SGHRS and CDR2 is YFSETQ. Trimming pared 4 bases from V and 4 bases from J, leaving 14 bases between. Here the CDR3 DNA reads TGCGCCAGCAGCATGCAGGGTGGGGGCACTGAAGCTTTCTTT. Its protein is CASSMQGGGTEAFF.